This T cell receptor beta chain stems from a study of blood T cell repertoires in COVID-19. Study-wide background: Acute and convalescent COVID-19 samples came from the United States, Italy and Spain. T cells, B-cell-depleted T cells, or PBMCs supplied cDNA or gDNA.

Authors' processing steps: From reference gene primer amplification, estimates of nucleated cell counts were derived. The method was immunoSEQ multiplex PCR; TCRdb's version includes in-frame clones alone and lacks a portion of them. Clonal size and the V and J genes are those of that table, whereas D and trimming came from the DNA. The sample lists under 250,000 clones, 84% occurring once. Trimming cost V 5 bases and J 5 bases, with 20 bases left between them. Germline V gives CDR1 KGHDR, CDR2 SFDVKD. CDR3 length: 16 residues. Sequencing was performed on peripheral blood. This chain uses TRBV24-1 with TRBJ2-5; tentatively, D is TRBD1 (6 bases). This TCR came from a human donor in a cohort sampled during active COVID-19. In DNA form, the CDR3 reads TGTGCCACCAGTGGCCCCGGGACAAACTTGGGGGAGACCCAGTACTTC. Translation gives CATSGPGTNLGETQYF.